This T cell receptor beta chain was sequenced for a study of T cell responses to AZD1222 COVID-19 vaccine. About the study: Pooling covered second doses at about 4 or about 12 weeks. Findings and limits, study-wide: Every sample of the repertoires postdated the peak T cell response. The donor group comprised mostly white British people and more females; the analysis possibly underestimated clonal diversity.

On this clone: The antigen is not known.

Assay used: immunoSEQ multiplex PCR; TCRdb lists only in-frame clones, some missing. Found here are about 120,000 clones, about nine tenths of them singletons; the top ten hold about 22%. The V gene's germline CDR1 is LGHDT and CDR2 YNNKEL (reference sequence). This CDR3 contains 16 residues. The V gene lost 1 base and the J gene lost 0 bases, with 10 bases spanning the gap. Sequencing used peripheral blood, obtained on day 0 of AZD1222 vaccination. The TCR sequence derives from an adult in good health. The chain has TRBV3-1 (or the pseudogene TRBV3-2) and TRBJ2-4; either TRBD1 or TRBD2 may fit D (6 bases each). The CDR3 bases are TGTGCCAGCAGCCAAGTGGAGGGGGGAGCCAAAAACATTCAGTACTTC. It is translated as CASSQVEGGAKNIQYF.